This T cell receptor beta chain derives from a study of blood T cell repertoires in COVID-19. Looking at the study overall: Sites across the United States, Italy and Spain contributed samples from acute and convalescent COVID-19. T cells, B-cell-depleted T cells, or PBMCs supplied cDNA or gDNA.

Under the authors' procedure: Nucleated cell number was recorded as an estimate derived from reference gene primer amplification. Profiling relied on immunoSEQ multiplex PCR, and the TCRdb table lists in-frame clones only, not all of them. That table supplies the V and J calls and clone size; D and trimming were determined from the DNA. The table lists fewer than 110,000 clones, 84% of them singletons, with approximately 13% in the top ten. Germline values: CDR1 SGHTA, CDR2 FQGNSA. Trimming left V 5 bases short and J 4 bases short, with 17 bases between. The CDR3 has 16 amino acids. The source material was peripheral blood. The receptor was derived from a human donor in a cohort sampled during active or convalescent COVID-19. This chain connects TRBV7-2 to TRBJ2-2; tentatively, D is TRBD1 (5 bases). CDR3 sequence (DNA): TGTGCCAGCAGCAAGGGGTGGGGCTTGTCCACCGGGGAGCTGTTTTTT. It yields the protein CASSKGWGLSTGELFF.